The 18 T cell receptor beta chains below all came from one sample that was sequenced in a study of beta chain features in type 1 diabetes. The investigators reverse transcribed all of the isolated RNA, so they sequenced expressed TCRB transcripts. Some clones are missing from TCRdb's copy, which holds only in-frame ones; the method was immunoSEQ multiplex PCR. In the table there are under 450,000 clones, about 15% of which are singletons. Sequencing used naive CD4+ T cells from blood. Receptor source: a woman aged 18-29 years in good health.

The chain joins TRBV29-1 to TRBJ1-1, with a weak D call TRBD1 (5 bases). V was pared by 0 bases and J by 2 bases, with 13 bases between. Germline V gene lookup returns CDR1 SQVTM and CDR2 ANQGSEA. The CDR3 totals 15 residues. Written as DNA, the CDR3 is TGCAGCGTTGAAGAGGGGCAGCTTTTTAACACTGAAGCTTTCTTT. Amino acids: CSVEEGQLFNTEAFF.

The J gene is TRBJ2-7, the V gene TRBV28; 10 nucleotides line up with TRBD1. The V gene's germline CDR1 is MDHEN and CDR2 SYDVKM. V shed 10 bases, J shed 4 bases, and the junction held 10 bases outside the gene matches. This CDR3 region has 14 residues. CDR3 DNA sequence: TGTGCCACCCTGGACAGGGGGTTAATTTACGAGCAGTACTTC. This codes for CATLDRGLIYEQYF.

This clone was seen only a few times. The V gene is TRBV28, the J gene TRBJ2-1, with TRBD1 matching 9 bases. V was clipped by 4 bases and J by 8 bases; unmatched bases: 9. CDR1 and CDR2 from the germline V gene are MDHEN and SYDVKM. This CDR3 is 15 amino acids long. DNA for the CDR3: TGTGCCAGCAGTTCCGGGACAGGGTTGAACGATGAGCAGTTCTTC. Translated, it gives CASSSGTGLNDEQFF.

The V call is TRBV28, the J call TRBJ2-1; no clear D gene. The CDR3 is 11 amino acids. V dropped 8 bases and J dropped 5 bases, with 7 bases sitting between them. Germline CDR1 is MDHEN and CDR2 is SYDVKM. CDR3 nucleotides: TGTGCCAGCTTCTCGGACAATGAGCAGTTCTTC. Translation: CASFSDNEQFF.

The rearrangement uses TRBV6-5 and TRBJ2-3; TRBD2 matches at 7 bases. The germline V gene encodes CDR1 MNHEY and CDR2 SVGAGI. The CDR3 consists of 15 residues. The trim removed 7 bases at V and 2 bases at J, leaving 9 bases unmatched. CDR3 loop: CASTEAGTSTDTQYF. CDR3 sequence (DNA): TGTGCCAGCACCGAAGCGGGGACCTCCACAGATACGCAGTATTTT.

This clone was seen more than once but under ten times. V is TRBV19 and J is TRBJ1-5, with D unclear. The germline V gene has CDR1 LNHDA and CDR2 SQIVND (reference sequence). The CDR3 runs to 13 residues. With 8 bases removed from V and 2 bases from J, the gap between germline ends came to 10 bases. The CDR3 DNA is TGTGCCAGTCACGGGTGGGGCAATCAGCCCCAGCATTTT. Residues: CASHGWGNQPQHF.

This clone occurred a few times. The gene calls are TRBV29-1 and TRBJ1-1; D is unresolved. This CDR3 has 12 residues. The V and J ends lost 6 bases and 0 bases respectively, with 8 bases between them. Germline V lookup: CDR1 SQVTM, CDR2 ANQGSEA. In DNA, the CDR3 is TGCAGCGTAGCCGGAGTGAACACTGAAGCTTTCTTT. Translated, it gives CSVAGVNTEAFF.

This clone occurred a few times. V and J are TRBV9 and TRBJ2-5, with D possibly being TRBD2 (6 bases). V lost 3 bases and J lost 1, with 16 bases in between. In germline, CDR1 is SGDLS, CDR2 YYNGEE. The CDR3 spans 16 residues. The CDR3 bases are TGTGCCAGCAGCGCTCCTAGAGGGGACTTCCAAGAGACCCAGTACTTC. Encoded protein: CASSAPRGDFQETQYF.

This clone turned up a few times. The rearrangement joins TRBV9 to TRBJ2-1; D might be TRBD2 (6 bases). The germline V and J ends were trimmed by 0 bases and 2 bases, with 18 bases remaining between them. Germline CDR1 reads SGDLS; CDR2 reads YYNGEE. This CDR3 region has 18 residues. As DNA, the CDR3 is TGTGCCAGCAGCGTAGCTCCCACTAAATCGGGGGCCTACAATGAGCAGTTCTTC. This encodes CASSVAPTKSGAYNEQFF.

CDR3: CSAGQGSNTEAFF. The CDR3 DNA reads TGCAGCGCGGGACAGGGGTCGAACACTGAAGCTTTCTTT. The genes are TRBV29-1 and TRBJ1-1, with 10 positions matching TRBD1. The trim removed 7 bases at V and 1 base at J, leaving 3 bases unmatched. Germline CDR1 and CDR2: SQVTM and ANQGSEA. The CDR3 has 13 amino acids.

The table lists this clone with a few counts. This chain links TRBV29-1 with TRBJ1-4; 9 bases map to TRBD1. CDR3 length: 13 amino acids. Germline lookup yields CDR1 SQVTM and CDR2 ANQGSEA. Trimming at V came to 5 bases and at J to 8 bases, leaving 6 bases not matched to a gene. The CDR3 is CSVKGQGREKLFF. In DNA form, the CDR3 reads TGCAGCGTTAAGGGACAGGGTCGGGAAAAACTGTTTTTT.

This sequence joins TRBV5-4 and TRBJ2-4, with 8 bases fitting TRBD2. CDR1 and CDR2 from the germline V gene are SGHNT and YYREEE (reference sequence). This CDR3 is 14 amino acids long. Unmatched junction bases numbered 4, after V lost 4 bases and J lost 4 bases. CDR3 in DNA: TGTGCCAGCAGCCAGCGGGGGTCAAAAAACATTCAGTACTTC. It is translated as CASSQRGSKNIQYF.

This clone was seen more than once but under ten times. V gene TRBV29-1 combines with J gene TRBJ2-3; 11 positions agree with TRBD1. The CDR3 has 15 amino acids. Germline CDR1 SQVTM, CDR2 ANQGSEA. V lost 2 bases to trimming and J lost 7 bases; unmatched junction nucleotides: 8. DNA of the CDR3: TGCAGCGTTGAACTGGACAGGGGGCCCTACAATACGCAGTATTTT. Translating gives CSVELDRGPYNTQYF.

This clone has only a few counts. The CDR3 loop reads CASSPRLAGNLYNEQFF. For the CDR3, the DNA is TGTGCCAGCAGTCCCCGACTAGCCGGGAACCTCTACAATGAGCAGTTCTTC. The chain joins TRBV27 to TRBJ2-1, with 7 bases aligning to TRBD2. The CDR3 totals 17 residues. CDR1 is MNHEY and CDR2 is SMNVEV in the germline V gene (reference sequence). After removal of 5 bases from V and 3 bases from J, the junction contained 13 bases not matched to a gene.

This clone has just a few counts. The chain joins TRBV28 to TRBJ2-3, with D maybe TRBD1 (5 bases). The ends were cut back, 4 bases at V and 0 bases at J, with 14 bases in the middle. Germline V gene lookup returns CDR1 MDHEN and CDR2 SYDVKM. The CDR3 length is 16 residues. CDR3 in DNA: TGTGCCAGCAGTTCCCGAGACAGACTTAGCACAGATACGCAGTATTTT. Protein: CASSSRDRLSTDTQYF.

The rearrangement joins TRBV14 to TRBJ2-5, with D hard to call. The ends were cut back, 5 bases at V and 0 bases at J, with 7 bases in the middle. This CDR3 contains 13 residues. CDR1 SGHDN and CDR2 FVKESK come from the germline V gene. This chain's CDR3 is CASSFLNQETQYF. In DNA form, the CDR3 reads TGTGCCAGCAGCTTTTTAAACCAAGAGACCCAGTACTTC.

In DNA, the CDR3 is TGTGCCAGCAGTCCCCCCGCGGGCACCTACGAGCAGTACTTC. Protein sequence: CASSPPAGTYEQYF. This chain joins TRBV28 and TRBJ2-7, with D maybe TRBD2 (5 bases). Trimming shortened V by 5 bases and J by 2 bases, and 13 bases separated the two germline ends. This CDR3 spans 14 amino acids. The germline CDR1 and CDR2 sequences are MDHEN and SYDVKM. Combining the CDR3 with reference TRBV28 and TRBJ2-7 gives the whole variable domain DVKVTQSSRYLVKRTGEKVFLECVQDMDHENMFWYRQDPGLGLRLIYFSYDVKMKEKGDIPEGYSVSREKKERFSLILESASTNQTSMYLCASSPPAGTYEQYFGPGTRLTVT.

The J gene is TRBJ2-1, the V gene TRBV10-3; 7 bases line up with TRBD2. CDR1 and CDR2 from the germline V gene are ENHRY and SYGVKD. V gave up 2 bases and J gave up 1 base; unmatched junction bases: 5. The CDR3 consists of 16 residues. CDR3 protein: CAISEPTSASYNEQFF. CDR3 coding DNA: TGTGCCATCAGTGAGCCTACTAGCGCTTCCTACAATGAGCAGTTCTTC.